Below are 10 T cell receptor beta chains sequenced from a single sample in a study of blood T cell repertoires in COVID-19. Assay used: immunoSEQ multiplex PCR; TCRdb lists only in-frame clones, some missing. The sample contains about 490,000 clones, approximately 85% of which appear only once. The sequencing sample was made of peripheral blood. The receptors come from a human donor in a cohort sampled during active COVID-19.

This sequence joins TRBV6-5 and TRBJ2-7; D remains ambiguous. The CDR3 contains 12 residues. With 4 bases removed from V and 6 bases from J, the gap between germline ends came to 10 bases. CDR1 is MNHEY, CDR2 SVGAGI, per germline. CDR3 loop: CASSSGSREQYF. The CDR3 DNA sequence: TGTGCCAGCAGTTCTGGTTCGCGCGAGCAGTACTTC.

The chain joins TRBV19 to TRBJ2-3; D gene uncertain. The germline CDR1 and CDR2 sequences are LNHDA and SQIVND (reference sequence). V was cut by 10 bases and J by 2 bases, with 13 bases left in between. CDR3 size: 13 residues. CDR3 protein: CATRVLSTDTQYF. For the CDR3, the DNA is TGTGCCACCCGGGTCTTGTCCACAGATACGCAGTATTTT.

The V gene is TRBV2, the J gene TRBJ2-5; 9 nucleotides agree with TRBD1. CDR1 SNHLY and CDR2 FYNNEI come from the germline V gene. The CDR3 has 14 residues. Unmatched junction bases numbered 8, after V lost 6 bases and J lost 6 bases. As DNA, the CDR3 is TGTGCCAGCAGCGGACAGGGGAATGGAAAGACCCAGTACTTC. Translated: CASSGQGNGKTQYF. The full variable domain, completed using reference TRBV2 and TRBJ2-5, is EPEVTQTPSHQVTQMGQEVILRCVPISNHLYFYWYRQILGQKVEFLVSFYNNEISEKSEIFDDQFSVERPDGSNFTLKIRSTKLEDSAMYFCASSGQGNGKTQYFGPGTRLLVL.

The chain uses TRBV7-3 and TRBJ2-2, with 14 nucleotides matching TRBD2. The CDR3 contains 19 residues. Germline loops: CDR1 SGHTA, CDR2 FQGTGA. Trimming cost V 5 bases and J 6 bases; bases outside gene matches: 14. The CDR3 DNA is TGTGCCAGCAGCCCGCTACTAGCTAGACTAGCGGGAGGGCCCGGGGAGCTGTTTTTT. Translating it yields CASSPLLARLAGGPGELFF.

The chain couples TRBV27 to TRBJ2-1; D call uncertain. The CDR3 is made up of 16 amino acids. V was shortened by 7 bases and J by 7 bases, with 23 bases between the two germline ends. CDR1 and CDR2 (germline): MNHEY, SMNVEV (reference sequence). Here the CDR3 reads CASTLFPPDARNEQFF. The CDR3 bases are TGTGCCAGCACCCTTTTCCCTCCCGATGCACGGAATGAGCAGTTCTTC.

This clone was seen a handful of times. The sample has other DNA sequences that encode this CDR3 too. The CDR3 coding sequence is TGTGCCTGGAGTGTGGGCAGGGACTATGGCTACACCTTC. Amino acids: CAWSVGRDYGYTF. The genes are TRBV30 and TRBJ1-2; D is perhaps TRBD1 (5 bases). The CDR3 loop spans 13 amino acids. CDR1 and CDR2 (germline): GTSNPN, SVGIG (reference sequence). Trimming stripped 0 bases from V and 3 bases from J, with 8 bases between.

J is TRBJ2-6 and V is TRBV25-1, with a possible D match to TRBD2 (5 bases). Trimming cost V 7 bases and J 2 bases, with 6 bases left between them. This CDR3 is built from 13 residues. Germline V gene data show CDR1 as MGHDK and CDR2 as SYGVNS. This CDR3 is CASTGAGANVLTF. In nucleotides, the CDR3 is TGTGCCAGCACCGGGGCTGGGGCCAACGTCCTGACTTTC.

The rearrangement links TRBV25-1 to TRBJ1-6, with no clear D. Germline assignment: CDR1 MGHDK and CDR2 SYGVNS. V was pared by 7 bases and J by 3 bases, with 7 bases between. The CDR3 covers 13 residues. The CDR3 here is CASTYDYNSPLHF. CDR3 nucleotide sequence: TGTGCCAGCACCTACGACTATAATTCACCCCTCCACTTT.

This chain links TRBV10-1 with TRBJ2-1; 8 nucleotides line up with TRBD2. CDR1 is WNHNN, CDR2 SYGVQD, per germline (reference sequence). V trimming: 10 bases; J trimming: 7 bases; junction bases outside the gene matches: 9. The CDR3 runs to 13 residues. The DNA of the CDR3 is TGCGCCACCACCCGAACGGGAGGGAATGAGCAGTTCTTC. Protein product: CATTRTGGNEQFF.

Concerning this clone: One junction end does not reproduce the germline sequence, and a read error may be involved. This chain joins TRBV10-3 and TRBJ2-5, with 10 bases aligning to TRBD1. This CDR3 spans 14 amino acids. Germline loops: CDR1 ENHRY, CDR2 SYGVKD. The CDR3 here is CATSGQGVGETQYF. CDR3 nucleotides: TGTGCCACCAGTGGACAGGGGGTAGGAGAGACCCAGTACTTC.